The rows below give T cell receptor beta chains drawn from one sample of a study of cytomegalovirus exposure and HLA in healthy donors. This table comes from immunoSEQ multiplex PCR, and its TCRdb copy is limited to in-frame clones, with some not included. This sample yields roughly 200,000 clones, of which roughly 85% are seen a single time; approximately 4.4% belongs to the top ten. The sample comprised PBMCs. The receptors here all came from a woman in her twenties or thirties in good health and CMV-seropositive. Both conserved end residues are part of each CDR3. Fields, in order: V gene, J gene, D gene, clone size, CDR3 protein, CDR3 DNA. A D gene is named only where the DNA matches it firmly. Size is stated for part of the rows, as once, few or many counts, or as a class when the clone is expanded.

v_call: TRBV5-5
j_call: TRBJ2-3
d_call: NA
clone_size: NA
cdr3_aa: CASSRDPSSTDTQYF
cdr3_nt: TGTGCCAGCAGCCGAGATCCGTCCAGCACAGATACGCAGTATTTT

v_call: TRBV5-1
j_call: TRBJ1-1
d_call: NA
clone_size: NA
cdr3_aa: CASSLAQMNTEAFF
cdr3_nt: TGCGCCAGCAGCTTGGCTCAGATGAACACTGAAGCTTTCTTT

v_call: TRBV12-5
j_call: TRBJ1-5
d_call: TRBD1
clone_size: NA
cdr3_aa: CASGLVIGTGGPYSNQPQHF
cdr3_nt: TGTGCTAGTGGTCTGGTAATCGGGACAGGGGGGCCTTATAGCAATCAGCCCCAGCATTTT

v_call: TRBV18
j_call: TRBJ1-5
d_call: NA
clone_size: NA
cdr3_aa: CASSSQGDQPQHF
cdr3_nt: TGTGCCAGCTCATCCCAAGGAGATCAGCCCCAGCATTTT

v_call: TRBV5-8
j_call: TRBJ1-2
d_call: TRBD1
clone_size: NA
cdr3_aa: CASSAFGQVYGYTF
cdr3_nt: TGTGCCAGCAGCGCATTCGGACAGGTCTATGGCTACACCTTC

v_call: TRBV14
j_call: TRBJ1-2
d_call: TRBD1
clone_size: NA
cdr3_aa: CASSLQGYGYTF
cdr3_nt: TGTGCCAGCAGCCTACAGGGGTATGGCTACACCTTC

v_call: TRBV7-9
j_call: TRBJ2-1
d_call: TRBD1
clone_size: NA
cdr3_aa: CSSSLGAGGAHEQFF
cdr3_nt: TGTTCCAGCAGCTTGGGGGCAGGGGGCGCGCATGAGCAGTTCTTC

v_call: TRBV4-1
j_call: TRBJ2-7
d_call: NA
clone_size: few
cdr3_aa: CASSQVDRYYEQYF
cdr3_nt: TGCGCCAGCAGCCAAGTCGACAGATACTACGAGCAGTACTTC

v_call: TRBV27
j_call: TRBJ2-3
d_call: TRBD2
clone_size: few
cdr3_aa: CASRTGLAGSTDTQYF
cdr3_nt: TGTGCCAGCAGAACGGGACTAGCGGGGAGCACAGATACGCAGTATTTT

v_call: TRBV11-2
j_call: TRBJ2-2
d_call: TRBD2
clone_size: NA
cdr3_aa: CASSTRNRDYLNTGELFF
cdr3_nt: TGTGCCAGCAGCACCCGGAACCGGGACTACTTGAACACCGGGGAGCTGTTTTTT

v_call: TRBV6-6
j_call: TRBJ2-7
d_call: TRBD1
clone_size: NA
cdr3_aa: CASSYGTGAYEQYF
cdr3_nt: TGTGCCAGCAGTTACGGGACAGGAGCCTACGAGCAGTACTTC

v_call: TRBV29-1
j_call: TRBJ1-1
d_call: TRBD1
clone_size: few
cdr3_aa: CSVEAVQGTEAFF
cdr3_nt: TGCAGCGTTGAAGCGGTACAGGGGACTGAAGCTTTCTTT

v_call: TRBV7-6
j_call: TRBJ2-3
d_call: NA
clone_size: NA
cdr3_aa: CASSPAAPRGGSTDTQYF
cdr3_nt: TGTGCCAGCAGCCCCGCGGCCCCCAGGGGCGGGAGCACAGATACGCAGTATTTT

v_call: TRBV29-1
j_call: TRBJ2-1
d_call: NA
clone_size: NA
cdr3_aa: CSVEAGYMSSYNEQFF
cdr3_nt: TGCAGCGTTGAAGCGGGGTACATGAGCTCCTACAATGAGCAGTTCTTC

v_call: TRBV6-1
j_call: TRBJ2-1
d_call: TRBD2
clone_size: NA
cdr3_aa: CASKGLAGGLNEQFF
cdr3_nt: TGTGCCAGCAAGGGGTTAGCGGGAGGGCTCAATGAGCAGTTCTTC

v_call: TRBV11-3
j_call: TRBJ2-1
d_call: NA
clone_size: NA
cdr3_aa: CASSTQGKGQFF
cdr3_nt: TGTGCCAGCAGCACCCAGGGGAAGGGGCAGTTCTTC

v_call: TRBV11-2
j_call: TRBJ2-3
d_call: TRBD2
clone_size: NA
cdr3_aa: CASSHGTSGRFNTQYF
cdr3_nt: TGTGCCAGCAGCCATGGGACTAGCGGGAGGTTCAATACGCAGTATTTT

v_call: TRBV5-1
j_call: TRBJ2-1
d_call: TRBD1
clone_size: few
cdr3_aa: CATKTGGSYNEQFF
cdr3_nt: TGCGCCACCAAAACAGGGGGCAGCTACAATGAGCAGTTCTTC

v_call: TRBV30
j_call: TRBJ1-1
d_call: NA
clone_size: few
cdr3_aa: CAWSPGRRNTEAFF
cdr3_nt: TGTGCCTGGAGTCCAGGGAGGCGGAACACTGAAGCTTTCTTT

v_call: TRBV11-2
j_call: TRBJ1-1
d_call: NA
clone_size: NA
cdr3_aa: CASSLEQTEAFF
cdr3_nt: TGTGCCAGCAGCTTAGAACAGACTGAAGCTTTCTTT

v_call: TRBV6-6
j_call: TRBJ1-6
d_call: NA
clone_size: few
cdr3_aa: CASSYSAGRENSPLHF
cdr3_nt: TGTGCCAGCAGTTACTCGGCAGGTCGCGAGAATTCACCCCTCCACTTT

v_call: TRBV7-8
j_call: TRBJ2-5
d_call: NA
clone_size: NA
cdr3_aa: CASSAFRTEETQYF
cdr3_nt: TGTGCCAGCAGCGCTTTCCGGACAGAAGAGACCCAGTACTTC

v_call: TRBV18
j_call: TRBJ2-7
d_call: NA
clone_size: NA
cdr3_aa: CASSPPAGYSYEQYF
cdr3_nt: TGTGCCAGCTCACCACCGGCGGGGTACTCCTACGAGCAGTACTTC

v_call: TRBV30
j_call: TRBJ1-2
d_call: NA
clone_size: once
cdr3_aa: CAWGPQGPYGYTF
cdr3_nt: TGTGCCTGGGGCCCCCAGGGGCCCTATGGCTACACCTTC

v_call: TRBV15
j_call: TRBJ1-2
d_call: NA
clone_size: NA
cdr3_aa: CATSRAGGPGYTF
cdr3_nt: TGTGCCACCAGCAGAGCCGGCGGGCCGGGCTACACCTTC

v_call: TRBV7-2
j_call: TRBJ1-2
d_call: NA
clone_size: NA
cdr3_aa: CASSFWQGQGYGYTF
cdr3_nt: TGTGCCAGCAGCTTTTGGCAGGGTCAGGGCTATGGCTACACCTTC

v_call: TRBV7-8
j_call: TRBJ1-2
d_call: NA
clone_size: once
cdr3_aa: CASSFTAKYGYTF
cdr3_nt: TGTGCCAGCAGCTTTACAGCTAAGTATGGCTACACCTTC

v_call: TRBV6-5
j_call: TRBJ2-5
d_call: NA
clone_size: NA
cdr3_aa: CASSALGSETQYF
cdr3_nt: TGTGCCAGCAGTGCCCTCGGGTCTGAGACCCAGTACTTC

v_call: TRBV11-3
j_call: TRBJ2-2
d_call: NA
clone_size: NA
cdr3_aa: CASSSTVAGELFF
cdr3_nt: TGTGCCAGCAGCTCCACAGTCGCCGGGGAGCTGTTTTTT

v_call: TRBV30
j_call: TRBJ2-7
d_call: NA
clone_size: NA
cdr3_aa: CAWRRGGSYEQYF
cdr3_nt: TGTGCCTGGAGGCGCGGCGGCTCCTACGAGCAGTACTTC

v_call: TRBV5-4
j_call: TRBJ2-3
d_call: NA
clone_size: few
cdr3_aa: CASSLMNSGTDTQYF
cdr3_nt: TGTGCCAGCAGCTTGATGAATAGTGGTACAGATACGCAGTATTTT

v_call: TRBV29-1
j_call: TRBJ2-7
d_call: TRBD1
clone_size: NA
cdr3_aa: CSVEFGTEGYEQYF
cdr3_nt: TGCAGCGTTGAGTTCGGGACAGAGGGCTACGAGCAGTACTTC

v_call: TRBV19
j_call: TRBJ2-1
d_call: TRBD1
clone_size: NA
cdr3_aa: CASSIGGQGGNEQFF
cdr3_nt: TGTGCCAGTAGTATAGGGGGACAGGGTGGGAATGAGCAGTTCTTC

v_call: TRBV13
j_call: TRBJ1-2
d_call: NA
clone_size: few
cdr3_aa: CASSARDLVNYGYTF
cdr3_nt: TGTGCCAGCAGCGCGCGGGACCTCGTGAACTATGGCTACACCTTC

v_call: TRBV4-1
j_call: TRBJ2-4
d_call: TRBD2
clone_size: few
cdr3_aa: CASSQGLLAGAGNIQYF
cdr3_nt: TGCGCCAGCAGCCAAGGTCTACTAGCGGGGGCAGGGAACATTCAGTACTTC

v_call: TRBV11-2
j_call: TRBJ2-7
d_call: NA
clone_size: NA
cdr3_aa: CASIGGPYEQYF
cdr3_nt: TGTGCCAGCATCGGGGGTCCCTACGAGCAGTACTTC